This T cell receptor (beta chain) originates from a study of cytomegalovirus exposure and HLA in healthy donors. Study as a whole: Later analysis reported that the roughly 130 validation repertoires shared the platform of the 600 to 750 first-cohort repertoires.

Comments on this clone: Its target is not known.

Profiled with immunoSEQ multiplex PCR; TCRdb holds only in-frame clones, not every one. Of 150,000 to 200,000 clones listed, roughly 85% are singletons. Points from the study as a whole: The finding came from a later analysis; first-cohort TCR clusters tended to co-occur in the 90 to 150 validation repertoires. As confirmed in vitro, three CMV-associated chains were specific for CMV antigens.

The V segment lost 5 bases and the J segment 2 bases; nucleotides outside the gene matches: 7. Germline V gene data show CDR1 as SGHTA and CDR2 as FQGNSA. CDR3 length: 15 residues. The V call is TRBV7-2, the J call TRBJ2-7, with 9 bases matching TRBD1. The TCR was taken from a man younger than 30 in good health and CMV-seropositive. Specimen: PBMCs. Here the CDR3 reads CASSPSGDRAYEQYF. The CDR3 nucleotides read TGTGCCAGCAGCCCCTCCGGGGACAGGGCCTACGAGCAGTACTTC. The variable domain in full, with the rest retrieved from reference TRBV7-2 and TRBJ2-7, is GAGVSQSPSNKVTEKGKDVELRCDPISGHTALYWYRQSLGQGLEFLIYFQGNSAPDKSGLPSDRFSAERTGGSVSTLTIQRTQQEDSAVYLCASSPSGDRAYEQYFGPGTRLTVT.